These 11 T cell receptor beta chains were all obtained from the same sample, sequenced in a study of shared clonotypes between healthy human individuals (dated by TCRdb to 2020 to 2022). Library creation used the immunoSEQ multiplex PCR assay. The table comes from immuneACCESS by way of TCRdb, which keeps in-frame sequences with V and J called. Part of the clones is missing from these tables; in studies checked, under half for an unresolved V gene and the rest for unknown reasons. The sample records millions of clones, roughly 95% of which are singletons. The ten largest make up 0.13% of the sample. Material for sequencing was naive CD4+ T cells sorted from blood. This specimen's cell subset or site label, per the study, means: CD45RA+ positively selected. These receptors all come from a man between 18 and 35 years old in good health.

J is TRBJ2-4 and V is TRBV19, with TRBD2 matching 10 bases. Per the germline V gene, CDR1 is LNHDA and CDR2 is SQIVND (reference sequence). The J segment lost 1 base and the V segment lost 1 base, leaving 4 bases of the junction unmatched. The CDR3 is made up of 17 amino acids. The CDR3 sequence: CASSIVASGSAKNIQYF. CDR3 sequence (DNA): TGTGCCAGTAGTATAGTGGCTAGCGGGAGTGCCAAAAACATTCAGTACTTC.

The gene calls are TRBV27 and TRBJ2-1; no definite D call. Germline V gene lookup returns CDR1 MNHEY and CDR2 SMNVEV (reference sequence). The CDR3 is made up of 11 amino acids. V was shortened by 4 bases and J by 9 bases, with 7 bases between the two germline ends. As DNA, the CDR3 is TGTGCCAGCAGTTCATACGGTGAGCAGTTCTTC. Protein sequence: CASSSYGEQFF.

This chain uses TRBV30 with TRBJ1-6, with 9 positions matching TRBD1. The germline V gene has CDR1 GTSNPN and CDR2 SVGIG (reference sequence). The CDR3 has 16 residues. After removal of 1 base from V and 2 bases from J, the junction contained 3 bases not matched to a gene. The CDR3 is CAWSDRTGAYNSPLHF. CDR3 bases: TGTGCCTGGAGTGACCGGACAGGGGCCTATAATTCACCCCTCCACTTT. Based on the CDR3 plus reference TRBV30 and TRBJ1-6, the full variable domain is SQTIHQWPATLVQPVGSPLSLECTVEGTSNPNLYWYRQAAGRGLQLLFYSVGIGQISSEVPQNLSASRPQDRQFILSSKKLLLSDSGFYLCAWSDRTGAYNSPLHFGNGTRLTVT.

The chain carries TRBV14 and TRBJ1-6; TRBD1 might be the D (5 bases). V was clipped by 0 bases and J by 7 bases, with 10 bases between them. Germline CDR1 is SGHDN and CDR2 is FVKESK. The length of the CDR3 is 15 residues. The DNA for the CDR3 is TGTGCCAGCAGCCAAGACTGGGGCCCCAATTCACCCCTCCACTTT. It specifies CASSQDWGPNSPLHF.

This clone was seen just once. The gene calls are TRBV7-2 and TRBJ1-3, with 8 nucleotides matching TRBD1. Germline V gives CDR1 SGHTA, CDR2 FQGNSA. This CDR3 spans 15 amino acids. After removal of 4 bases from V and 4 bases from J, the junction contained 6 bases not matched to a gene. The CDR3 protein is CASSSTTGAGNTIYF. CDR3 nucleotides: TGTGCCAGCAGCTCGACGACAGGGGCGGGAAACACCATATATTTT.

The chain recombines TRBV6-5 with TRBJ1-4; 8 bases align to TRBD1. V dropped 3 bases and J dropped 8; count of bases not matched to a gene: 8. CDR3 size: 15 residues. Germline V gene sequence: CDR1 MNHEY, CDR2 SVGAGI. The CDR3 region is CASSYTTGDGEKLFF. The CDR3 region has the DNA TGTGCCAGCAGTTATACGACAGGGGATGGAGAAAAACTGTTTTTT.

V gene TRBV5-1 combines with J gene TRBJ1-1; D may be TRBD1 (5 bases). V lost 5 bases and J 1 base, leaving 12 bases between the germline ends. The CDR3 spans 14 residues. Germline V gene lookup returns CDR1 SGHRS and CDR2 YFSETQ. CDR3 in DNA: TGCGCCAGCAGATCCAGGGTTGAGAACACTGAAGCTTTCTTT. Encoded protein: CASRSRVENTEAFF.

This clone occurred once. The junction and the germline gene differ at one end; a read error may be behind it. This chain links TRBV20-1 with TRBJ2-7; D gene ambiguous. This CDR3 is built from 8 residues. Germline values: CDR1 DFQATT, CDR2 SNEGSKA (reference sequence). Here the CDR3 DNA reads TGCAGTGCTAGCGGAACCCACTTC. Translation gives CSASGTHF.

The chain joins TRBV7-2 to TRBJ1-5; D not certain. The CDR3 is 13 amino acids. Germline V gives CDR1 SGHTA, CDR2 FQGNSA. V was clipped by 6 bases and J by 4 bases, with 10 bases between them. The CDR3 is CASSFDWNQPQHF. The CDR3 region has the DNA TGTGCCAGCAGTTTCGACTGGAATCAGCCCCAGCATTTT.

CDR3 DNA sequence: TGTGCCTGGAGTGTACGAGGGGCGCAAGGCTATGGCTACACCTTC. It is translated as CAWSVRGAQGYGYTF. The chain uses TRBV30 and TRBJ1-2; possible D gene TRBD1, 5 bases. Trimming pared 0 bases from V and 4 bases from J, leaving 15 bases between. The CDR3 length is 15 residues. Germline CDR1 is GTSNPN and CDR2 is SVGIG (reference sequence). Variable domain in full (rest from reference TRBV30 and TRBJ1-2): SQTIHQWPATLVQPVGSPLSLECTVEGTSNPNLYWYRQAAGRGLQLLFYSVGIGQISSEVPQNLSASRPQDRQFILSSKKLLLSDSGFYLCAWSVRGAQGYGYTFGSGTRLTVV.

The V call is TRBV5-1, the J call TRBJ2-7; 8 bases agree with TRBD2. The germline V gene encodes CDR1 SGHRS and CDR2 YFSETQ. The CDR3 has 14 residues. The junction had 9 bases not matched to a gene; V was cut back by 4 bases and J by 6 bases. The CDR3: CASSRASGWSEQYF. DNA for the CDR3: TGCGCCAGCAGCAGGGCTAGCGGGTGGAGCGAGCAGTACTTC. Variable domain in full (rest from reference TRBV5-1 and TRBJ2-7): KAGVTQTPRYLIKTRGQQVTLSCSPISGHRSVSWYQQTPGQGLQFLFEYFSETQRNKGNFPGRFSGRQFSNSRSEMNVSTLELGDSALYLCASSRASGWSEQYFGPGTRLTVT.